The next 12 T cell receptor beta chains were all read from a single sample in a study of T cells in Graves' hyperthyroidism and ophthalmopathy. From RNA transcripts, TCR beta CDR3 regions were amplified. The HTBI primer set was used in a first-round RT-PCR of the TCR CDR3. MiXCR was run by TCRdb on the multiplex PCR reads, yielding one entry per CDR3 protein. Of about 640,000 distinct CDR3 sequences detected, 20% to 25% appear once; the ten largest clones hold 30% to 40%. Sequences were obtained from blood. These receptors were taken from a man aged 30 to 39 with Graves' ophthalmopathy.

This clonotype has at least ten counts. This chain connects TRBV20-1 to TRBJ1-1; D is perhaps TRBD1 (5 bases). CDR3 length equals 14 residues. Germline V gene lookup returns CDR1 DFQATT and CDR2 SNEGSKA (reference sequence). Trimming cost V 2 bases and J 4 bases, with 14 bases left between them. CDR3 protein: CSARSAGRSTEAFF. Written as DNA, the CDR3 is TGCAGTGCTAGATCAGCAGGGAGAAGCACTGAAGCTTTCTTT.

V usage is TRBV5-1 and J usage is TRBJ1-2; D unresolved. This CDR3 comprises 15 residues. The germline V gene encodes CDR1 SGHRS and CDR2 YFSETQ. Trimming cost V 1 base and J 0 bases, with 10 bases left between them. The CDR3 reads CASSLNGDTNYGYTF. In DNA form, the CDR3 reads TGCGCCAGCAGCTTGAACGGAGATACTAACTATGGCTACACCTTC.

A remark on this clonotype: Possible read error: a much larger clone is one base away. Here the CDR3 DNA reads TGTGCCATCACCCCGGGACAGGCCCCGAACACTGAAGCTCTCTTT. It translates to CAITPGQAPNTEALF. The rearrangement links TRBV10-3 to TRBJ1-1, with 8 bases lining up with TRBD1. This CDR3 contains 15 residues. The germline CDR1 and CDR2 sequences are ENHRY and SYGVKD.

This clonotype has just a few counts. This chain joins TRBV28 and TRBJ1-2; 7 nucleotides match TRBD1. The CDR3 is 17 amino acids. V shed 3 bases, J shed 7 bases, and the junction held 17 bases outside the gene matches. Germline values: CDR1 MDHEN, CDR2 SYDVKM. Here the CDR3 reads CASSLVSGQLFGGGYTF. The CDR3 DNA is TGTGCCAGCAGTTTGGTTTCGGGACAGCTCTTCGGGGGTGGCTACACCTTC.

The J gene is TRBJ2-7, the V gene TRBV7-9; TRBD1 matches 8 bases. There are 14 residues in the CDR3. Trimming at V came to 1 base and at J to 5 bases, leaving 4 bases not matched to a gene. The germline V gene encodes CDR1 SEHNR and CDR2 FQNEAQ (reference sequence). In nucleotides, the CDR3 is TGTGCCAGCAGCTTAGGGACAGGGCCCCACGAGCAGTACTTC. Its protein product is CASSLGTGPHEQYF.

A remark on this clonotype: One end of the junction does not line up with germline, which may come from a read error. The rearrangement uses TRBV5-6 and TRBJ1-1; no firm D call. The V gene's germline CDR1 is SGHDT and CDR2 YYEEEE. CDR3 length: 13 amino acids. DNA for the CDR3: TGTGCCAGCAGCGATGTAGCTACGATTGAAGCCTTCTTT. Its protein product is CASSDVATIEAFF. The full variable domain, completed using reference TRBV5-6 and TRBJ1-1, is DAGVTQSPTHLIKTRGQQVTLRCSPKSGHDTVSWYQQALGQGPQFIFQYYEEEERQRGNFPDRFSGHQFPNYSSELNVNALLLGDSALYLCASSDVATIEAFFGQGTRLTVV.

This clonotype appeared many times. V is TRBV6-1 and J is TRBJ1-1, with a possible D match to TRBD1 (5 bases). The germline V gene encodes CDR1 MNHNS and CDR2 SASEGT. Deletions cut 3 bases from V and 4 bases from J, with 12 bases between. CDR3 size: 14 residues. The CDR3 protein is CASSEDFGGTEAFF. In nucleotides, the CDR3 is TGTGCCAGCAGTGAGGATTTTGGGGGCACTGAAGCTTTCTTT.

This clonotype has only one observation. A much more abundant neighbour one base away suggests this may be a read error. CDR3 DNA: TGTGCCAGCAGGTGGGACAGACAACCGAACACTGAAGCTTTCTTT. Its translation: CASRWDRQPNTEAFF. This chain joins TRBV6-1 and TRBJ1-1; TRBD1 agrees at 7 bases. The V gene end was trimmed by 6 bases and the J gene end by 1 base; junction bases not matched to a gene: 8. Germline lookup yields CDR1 MNHNS and CDR2 SASEGT. The CDR3 extends over 15 amino acids.

In this sample, this clonotype turned up many times. The chain uses TRBV30 and TRBJ1-1; D is unresolved. The CDR3 runs 12 residues. Trimming removed 7 bases from V and 1 base from J, with 10 bases in between. Germline CDR1 reads GTSNPN; CDR2 reads SVGIG (reference sequence). The CDR3 DNA sequence: TGTGCCTCCCTCTACCCGAACACTGAAGCTTTCTTT. This codes for CASLYPNTEAFF.

The V call is TRBV10-3, the J call TRBJ2-3; TRBD2 might be the D (5 bases). Germline lookup yields CDR1 ENHRY and CDR2 SYGVKD. This CDR3 is built from 14 residues. V lost 7 bases to trimming and J lost 0 bases, with 11 bases between them. The CDR3: CAITQGGSTDTQYF. CDR3 DNA: TGTGCCATCACCCAAGGCGGGAGCACAGATACGCAGTATTTT.

The gene calls are TRBV27 and TRBJ1-5; maybe TRBD1 (5 bases). The V end lost 7 bases, the J end lost 2 bases, and 15 bases lay between the germline ends. The CDR3 spans 15 residues. Germline values: CDR1 MNHEY, CDR2 SMNVEV (reference sequence). CDR3 in amino acids: CASNSLGTGNQPQHF. The DNA for the CDR3 is TGTGCCAGCAATTCCCTCGGGACTGGCAATCAGCCCCAGCATTTT.

This clonotype was found a few times. The genes are TRBV6-1 and TRBJ2-2, with D possibly matching TRBD2 (6 bases). Trimming left V 10 bases short and J 4 bases short, with 19 bases between. CDR3 length: 15 amino acids. CDR1 and CDR2 (germline): MNHNS, SASEGT. The CDR3 nucleotides are TGTGCCAACACTATCCTGACTAGGGGCACCGGGGAGCTGTTTTTT. Residues: CANTILTRGTGELFF.